These 21 T cell receptor beta chains originate from one sample sequenced in a study of tumour-infiltrating T cells in Burkitt lymphoma. Assay used: immunoSEQ multiplex PCR; TCRdb lists only in-frame clones, some missing. The repertoire holds about 15,000 clones, around 75% seen once, with about 7.2% in the top ten. Sequences were obtained from tumor tissue. The receptors stem from a human donor with diffuse large B-cell lymphoma.

This rearrangement joins TRBV7-8 to TRBJ1-2, with D perhaps TRBD1 (5 bases). Germline V CDR1 and CDR2: SGHVS, FQNEAQ. There are 13 residues in the CDR3. V shed 6 bases and J shed 8 bases, with 16 bases lying between them. CDR3 sequence reads: CASRVAGEGGYTF. Here the CDR3 DNA reads TGTGCCAGCAGAGTTGCGGGGGAGGGCGGCTACACCTTC.

This clone was counted a single time. The CDR3 sequence: CASSLGRAAGELETQYF. The CDR3 bases are TGTGCCAGCAGCTTAGGAAGGGCGGCGGGAGAATTGGAGACCCAGTACTTC. The chain has TRBV7-2 and TRBJ2-5; 7 nucleotides line up with TRBD2. Germline trimming cut 1 base from V and 5 bases from J; bases unmatched to any gene: 13. The V gene's germline CDR1 is SGHTA and CDR2 FQGNSA. CDR3 length: 17 amino acids.

In its sample, this clone ranks as medium-sized. The chain joins TRBV6-4 to TRBJ1-2, with TRBD1 matching over 7 bases. Trimming cost V 9 bases and J 3 bases; bases outside gene matches: 7. The CDR3 extends over 13 amino acids. Germline loops: CDR1 MRHNA, CDR2 SNTAGT. CDR3 amino acids: CASDREFDYGYTF. The DNA of the CDR3 is TGTGCCAGTGACAGGGAGTTCGACTATGGCTACACCTTC.

J is TRBJ1-5 and V is TRBV6-5; D is undetermined. V shed 6 bases and J shed 5 bases, with 14 bases lying between them. The CDR3 is made up of 14 amino acids. Germline V gene data show CDR1 as MNHEY and CDR2 as SVGAGI. CDR3 protein: CASSSNSLHQPQHF. The CDR3 DNA follows: TGTGCCAGCAGCTCTAACAGCTTACATCAGCCCCAGCATTTT.

This chain connects TRBV6-5 to TRBJ1-5, with a weak D call TRBD1 (6 bases). CDR1 MNHEY and CDR2 SVGAGI come from the germline V gene. Trimming took off 6 bases at V and 0 bases at J, with 9 bases between the two ends. CDR3 length: 14 amino acids. The CDR3 region is CASSRTVSNQPQHF. The CDR3 bases are TGTGCCAGCAGCAGGACAGTTAGCAATCAGCCCCAGCATTTT.

V is TRBV30 and J is TRBJ1-1, with D tentatively TRBD1 (5 bases). Germline assignment: CDR1 GTSNPN and CDR2 SVGIG (reference sequence). CDR3 length: 14 amino acids. V was cut by 5 bases and J by 0 bases, with 13 bases left in between. DNA of the CDR3: TGTGCCTGGGGGAGAGGGGCGATGAACACTGAAGCTTTCTTT. The encoded protein is CAWGRGAMNTEAFF.

The V gene is TRBV6-1, the J gene TRBJ1-1; no clear D gene. CDR1 is MNHNS and CDR2 is SASEGT in the germline V gene. V dropped 5 bases and J dropped 0 bases, with 10 bases sitting between them. CDR3 length equals 14 residues. CDR3 region: CASSSGVLNTEAFF. DNA of the CDR3: TGTGCCAGCAGTTCTGGGGTCTTGAACACTGAAGCTTTCTTT.

V is TRBV28 and J is TRBJ1-5; the D gene is possibly TRBD1 (5 bases). CDR3 length: 18 residues. Germline loops: CDR1 MDHEN, CDR2 SYDVKM. V was trimmed by 5 bases and J by 0 bases, leaving 20 bases between them. The CDR3 reads CASSPTPGTNYSNQPQHF. The DNA for the CDR3 is TGTGCCAGCAGTCCTACCCCCGGGACGAACTATAGCAATCAGCCCCAGCATTTT.

The chain employs TRBV19 and TRBJ1-5, with a tentative D call TRBD1 (6 bases). The CDR3 runs to 14 residues. The germline CDR1 and CDR2 sequences are LNHDA and SQIVND (reference sequence). The ends were cut back, 6 bases at V and 4 bases at J, with 13 bases in the middle. CDR3 residues: CASSGRGRNQPQHF. CDR3 nucleotides: TGTGCCAGTAGCGGAAGGGGGAGGAATCAGCCCCAGCATTTT.

In the case of this clone: The junction shows a germline mismatch at one end, possibly a read error. The chain couples TRBV4-1 to TRBJ1-4; possible D gene TRBD1, 6 bases. Germline values: CDR1 MGHRA, CDR2 YSYEKL. The CDR3 runs to 16 residues. CDR3 nucleotides: TGCGCCAGCAGCAAAGAATGGACAGCAACTAATGAAAAACTGTTTTTT. Translation gives CASSKEWTATNEKLFF.

This chain connects TRBV2 to TRBJ2-7; 7 positions match TRBD1. Losses at the gene ends were 7 bases for V and 0 bases for J; bases not matched to a gene: 3. The V gene's germline CDR1 is SNHLY and CDR2 FYNNEI. The CDR3 is made up of 13 amino acids. The CDR3 region has the DNA TGTGCCAGCAATGGGGACAGCTCCTACGAGCAGTACTTC. It encodes CASNGDSSYEQYF.

J is TRBJ1-2 and V is TRBV5-1; D unresolved. The ends were cut back, 0 bases at V and 7 bases at J, with 10 bases in the middle. CDR1 and CDR2 from the germline V gene are SGHRS and YFSETQ. This CDR3 contains 13 residues. The CDR3 spells CASSLASGSGYTF. For the CDR3, the DNA is TGCGCCAGCAGCTTGGCCTCCGGGAGTGGCTACACCTTC.

The rearrangement links TRBV29-1 to TRBJ1-1, with 7 nucleotides matching TRBD1. Germline V gene sequence: CDR1 SQVTM, CDR2 ANQGSEA. The V and J ends lost 6 bases and 5 bases, in that order; junction bases with no gene match: 15. The CDR3 contains 15 residues. The CDR3 DNA reads TGCAGCGTGCAATACGTAACAGGGGTGGCGACTGAAGCTTTCTTT. Translation: CSVQYVTGVATEAFF.

The genes are TRBV7-3 and TRBJ1-2, with a weak D call TRBD1 (6 bases). This CDR3 region has 15 residues. V gave up 0 bases and J gave up 7 bases, with 15 bases separating them. The germline CDR1 and CDR2 sequences are SGHTA and FQGTGA. CDR3 sequence reads: CASSLTGGSLIGYTF. For the CDR3, the DNA is TGTGCCAGCAGCTTAACAGGGGGGAGTCTTATTGGCTACACCTTC.

This chain connects TRBV29-1 to TRBJ2-7, with 7 bases fitting TRBD1. V shed 0 bases and J 3 bases; nucleotides not matched to a gene: 11. The CDR3 is 16 residues long. From germline, CDR1 is SQVTM and CDR2 ANQGSEA. This chain's CDR3 is CSVEDGRQGLNYEQYF. Written as DNA, the CDR3 is TGCAGCGTTGAAGACGGCCGACAGGGTCTAAACTACGAGCAGTACTTC.

The V and J genes are TRBV5-1 and TRBJ2-5; 7 nucleotides agree with TRBD2. Germline trimming cut 4 bases from V and 2 bases from J; bases unmatched to any gene: 8. The CDR3 has 15 amino acids. Germline V gene data show CDR1 as SGHRS and CDR2 as YFSETQ. In nucleotides, the CDR3 is TGCGCCAGCAGCCCTTTCGCGGGAGTGCAAGAGACCCAGTACTTC. It translates to CASSPFAGVQETQYF.

The chain couples TRBV7-2 to TRBJ2-5; the D is unclear. The V gene's germline CDR1 is SGHTA and CDR2 FQGNSA. The CDR3 consists of 14 residues. Trimming left V 2 bases short and J 1 base short, with 8 bases between. Here the CDR3 reads CASSLYLVQETQYF. The CDR3 DNA reads TGTGCCAGCAGCTTATATCTGGTCCAAGAGACCCAGTACTTC.

This clone has a single count. The V and J genes are TRBV9 and TRBJ2-7; 7 bases align to TRBD2. The CDR3 consists of 13 residues. Per the germline V gene, CDR1 is SGDLS and CDR2 is YYNGEE. After removal of 4 bases from V and 2 bases from J, the junction contained 3 bases not matched to a gene. The CDR3 nucleotides are TGTGCCAGCAGCATAGCGGGCGCCTACGAGCAGTACTTC. Translating gives CASSIAGAYEQYF.

The chain recombines TRBV6-4 with TRBJ1-5; the D gene is possibly TRBD1 (5 bases). Trimming left V 4 bases short and J 3 bases short, with 13 bases between. CDR3 length: 15 residues. In germline, CDR1 is MRHNA, CDR2 SNTAGT. The CDR3 DNA is TGTGCCAGCAGTGTCACTGGGGGGAACAATCAGCCCCAGCATTTT. It encodes CASSVTGGNNQPQHF.

In this sample, this clone is large. This chain joins TRBV10-3 and TRBJ2-2, with D possibly being TRBD1 (7 bases). Trimming removed 3 bases at V and 1 base at J, with 12 bases between. CDR1 and CDR2 from the germline V gene are ENHRY and SYGVKD. The length of the CDR3 is 16 residues. This chain's CDR3 is CAISDDRDLNTGELFF. Here the CDR3 DNA reads TGTGCCATCAGTGACGACAGGGACTTGAACACCGGGGAGCTGTTTTTT.

The V and J genes are TRBV7-2 and TRBJ2-7; 12 bases map to TRBD2. With 2 bases clipped from V and 3 bases from J, the junction kept 8 bases outside the gene matches. The germline CDR1 and CDR2 sequences are SGHTA and FQGNSA. This CDR3 comprises 17 residues. CDR3 sequence (DNA): TGTGCCAGCAGCTTACCTCTAGCGGGAGGGCTGGACTACGAGCAGTACTTC. It is translated as CASSLPLAGGLDYEQYF.